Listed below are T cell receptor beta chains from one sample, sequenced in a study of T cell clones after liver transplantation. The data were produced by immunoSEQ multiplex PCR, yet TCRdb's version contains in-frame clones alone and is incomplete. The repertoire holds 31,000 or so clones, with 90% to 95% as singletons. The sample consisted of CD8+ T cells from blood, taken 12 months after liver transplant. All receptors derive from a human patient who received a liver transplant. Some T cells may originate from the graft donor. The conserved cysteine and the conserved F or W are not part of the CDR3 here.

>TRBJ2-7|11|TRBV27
ASSLSVSYEQY
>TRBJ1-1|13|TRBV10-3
AISESRHGNTEAF
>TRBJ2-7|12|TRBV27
ASSLLADRYEQY
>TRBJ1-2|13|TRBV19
ASSTPSRGLYGYT
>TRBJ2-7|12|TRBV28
ASSLGLAVYEQY
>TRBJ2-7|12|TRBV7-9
ASSLSSRDYEQY
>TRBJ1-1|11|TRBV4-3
ASSLRGNTEAF
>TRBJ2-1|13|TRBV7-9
ASSLGAGVYNEQF
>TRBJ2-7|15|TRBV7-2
ASSLEDGSLFTYEQY
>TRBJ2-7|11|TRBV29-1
SVAGLVEREQY
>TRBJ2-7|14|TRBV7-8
ASSFLGAHGPYEQY
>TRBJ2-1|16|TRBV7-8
ASSMGLAGGPIYNEQF
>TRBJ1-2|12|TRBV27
ASSWDRGRDGYT
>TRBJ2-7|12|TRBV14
ASSQVRGRYEQY
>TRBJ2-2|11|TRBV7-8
ASSGSRTGELF
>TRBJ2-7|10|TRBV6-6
ASSPTGGEQY